This T cell receptor (beta chain) was profiled in a study of blood T cell repertoires in COVID-19. In germline, CDR1 is SGHTA, CDR2 FQGNSA. The ends lost 2 bases at V and 3 bases at J; junction bases unmatched: 16. This CDR3 is 19 amino acids long. This table comes from immunoSEQ multiplex PCR, and its TCRdb copy is limited to in-frame clones, with some not included. The data hold over 120,000 clones, with roughly 87% observed a single time. The chain is built from TRBV7-2 and TRBJ2-7; TRBD2 agrees at 10 bases. Sequenced material: peripheral blood. The TCR sequence derives from a man aged 65-85 years with acute or convalescent COVID-19. CDR3 amino acids: CASSLSLRPSGGTLYEQYF. In nucleotides, the CDR3 is TGTGCCAGCAGCTTAAGTTTAAGGCCTAGCGGGGGAACTCTCTACGAGCAGTACTTC.